Presented here are 5 T cell receptor beta chains from one specimen sequenced in a study of blood T cell repertoires in COVID-19. Profiled with immunoSEQ multiplex PCR; TCRdb holds only in-frame clones, not every one. The sample yields more than 80,000 clones, around 88% seen once. The specimen sequenced was peripheral blood. The receptors stem from a man older than 75 with acute or convalescent COVID-19.

The V gene is TRBV11-2, the J gene TRBJ2-3, with 8 bases aligning to TRBD1. Trimming removed 5 bases from V and 4 bases from J; junction bases left unmatched: 5. This CDR3 region has 14 residues. Germline loops: CDR1 SGHAT, CDR2 FQNNGV. CDR3 sequence (DNA): TGTGCCAGCAGCCGAGGACAGGGCTCAGATACGCAGTATTTT. As protein: CASSRGQGSDTQYF. The variable domain in full, completed from reference TRBV11-2 and TRBJ2-3, reads EAGVAQSPRYKIIEKRQSVAFWCNPISGHATLYWYQQILGQGPKLLIQFQNNGVVDDSQLPKDRFSAERLKGVDSTLKIQPAKLEDSAVYLCASSRGQGSDTQYFGPGTRLTVL.

This clone was seen a few times. V is TRBV20-1 and J is TRBJ1-5; D unresolved. Germline assignment: CDR1 DFQATT and CDR2 SNEGSKA (reference sequence). The CDR3 totals 18 residues. V was trimmed by 3 bases and J by 0 bases, leaving 21 bases between them. The CDR3: CSASVGGGTGFSNQPQHF. The CDR3 DNA reads as TGCAGTGCTAGTGTTGGAGGTGGCACGGGTTTTAGCAATCAGCCCCAGCATTTT.

The gene calls are TRBV10-3 and TRBJ2-5, with 7 bases aligning to TRBD2. This CDR3 contains 14 residues. J lost 2 bases, V lost 8 bases, and 8 bases had no gene match. CDR1 is ENHRY, CDR2 SYGVKD, per germline. The CDR3 protein is CAISGLGTQETQYF. The CDR3 nucleotides read TGTGCCATCTCTGGACTAGGGACTCAAGAGACCCAGTACTTC.

V usage is TRBV5-5 and J usage is TRBJ1-3; D is ambiguous. CDR1 SGHKS and CDR2 YYEKEE come from the germline V gene (reference sequence). The CDR3 consists of 16 residues. Trimming shortened V by 6 bases and J by 3 bases, and 19 bases separated the two germline ends. The DNA of the CDR3 is TGTGCCAGCACCGAGAATGCGGGGAGGAGTGGAAACACCATATATTTT. This translates into CASTENAGRSGNTIYF.

The chain has TRBV19 and TRBJ1-6, with a tentative D call TRBD1 (6 bases). The CDR3 extends over 15 amino acids. Looked up from germline, CDR1 is LNHDA and CDR2 is SQIVND (reference sequence). V was shortened by 4 bases and J by 4 bases, with 11 bases between the two germline ends. The CDR3 sequence is CASSRNRDYNSPLHF. The CDR3 DNA reads TGTGCCAGTAGTAGGAACAGGGATTATAATTCACCCCTCCACTTT.